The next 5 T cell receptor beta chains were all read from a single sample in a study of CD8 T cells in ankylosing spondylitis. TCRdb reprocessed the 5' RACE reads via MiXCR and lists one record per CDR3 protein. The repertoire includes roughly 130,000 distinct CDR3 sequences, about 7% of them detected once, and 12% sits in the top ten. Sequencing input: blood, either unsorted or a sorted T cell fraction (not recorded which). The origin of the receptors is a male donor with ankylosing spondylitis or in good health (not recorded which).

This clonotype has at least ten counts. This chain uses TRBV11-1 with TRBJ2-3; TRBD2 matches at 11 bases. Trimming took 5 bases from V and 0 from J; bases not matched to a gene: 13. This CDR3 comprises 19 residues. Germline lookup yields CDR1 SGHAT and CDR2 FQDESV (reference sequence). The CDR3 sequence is CASSSPPRTSGQSTDTQYF. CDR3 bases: TGTGCCAGCAGCAGCCCCCCCAGGACTAGCGGGCAGAGCACAGATACGCAGTATTTT.

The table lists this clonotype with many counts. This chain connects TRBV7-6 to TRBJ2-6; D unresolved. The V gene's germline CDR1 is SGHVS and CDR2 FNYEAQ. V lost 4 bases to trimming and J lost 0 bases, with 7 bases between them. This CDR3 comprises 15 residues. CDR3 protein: CASSSPNSGANVLTF. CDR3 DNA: TGTGCCAGCAGCTCCCCCAACTCTGGGGCCAACGTCCTGACTTTC.

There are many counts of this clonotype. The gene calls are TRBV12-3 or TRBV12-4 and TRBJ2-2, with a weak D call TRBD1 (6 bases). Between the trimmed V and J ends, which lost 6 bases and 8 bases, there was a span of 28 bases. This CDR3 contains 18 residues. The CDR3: CASSSWGKSQGKMGELFF. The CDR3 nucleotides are TGTGCCAGCAGCTCATGGGGGAAGAGCCAGGGGAAGATGGGGGAGCTGTTTTTT.

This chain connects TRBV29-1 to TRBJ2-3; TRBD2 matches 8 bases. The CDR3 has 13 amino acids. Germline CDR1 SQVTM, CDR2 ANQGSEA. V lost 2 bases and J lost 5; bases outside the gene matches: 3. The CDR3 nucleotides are TGCAGCGTTGAATCAGCGGGAGAAGATACGCAGTATTTT. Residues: CSVESAGEDTQYF.

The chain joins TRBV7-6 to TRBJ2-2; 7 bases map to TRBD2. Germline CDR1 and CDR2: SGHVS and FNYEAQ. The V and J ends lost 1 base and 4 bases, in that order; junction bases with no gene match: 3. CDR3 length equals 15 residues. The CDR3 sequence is CASSLDGRFTGELFF. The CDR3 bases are TGTGCCAGCAGCTTAGACGGGAGGTTCACCGGGGAGCTGTTTTTT.